This T cell receptor beta chain was sequenced during a study of cytomegalovirus exposure and HLA in healthy donors. Study context: An earlier analysis found fewer than 140 million unique TCR beta sequences from around 180 million T cells. Whole-study results and caveats: While the bulk of TCR sequences proved rare, some public TCRs turned up in many donors. TCR beta V- and J-gene trimming, according to a later analysis, was linked to a missense DCLRE1C variant.

As to this clone: Its antigen is undetermined.

Trimming took 4 bases from V and 0 from J, leaving 10 bases between them. CDR3 size: 14 residues. Looked up from germline, CDR1 is SGHRS and CDR2 is YFSETQ. 13 Jbeta primers and 60 Vbeta primers were used for the PCR. The table came from immunoSEQ multiplex PCR; TCRdb's copy has only in-frame clones and leaves some out. The sample yields 90,000 to 120,000 clones, approximately 76% seen once. The receptor was derived from a man between 18 and 35 years old in good health and CMV-seronegative. The chain links TRBV5-1 to TRBJ1-1; TRBD1 is a possible D gene (6 bases). Sequences were obtained from PBMCs. The CDR3 nucleotides read TGCGCCAGCAGCGGGACATCCATGAACACTGAAGCTTTCTTT. Translation gives CASSGTSMNTEAFF.